These T cell receptor beta chains were read from a single sample in a study of blood T cell repertoires in COVID-19. TCRdb's table, derived via immunoSEQ multiplex PCR, lists solely in-frame clones and lacks some. The repertoire includes over 55,000 clones, 82% of them detected once, and roughly 13% sits in the top ten. Sample: peripheral blood. These receptors were obtained from a woman at least 80 years old with acute or convalescent COVID-19. Both conserved end residues are part of each CDR3. Each record gives: V gene, D gene, J gene, clone size, CDR3 protein, CDR3 DNA. A D gene is named only where the DNA matches it firmly. Expanded clones are given a class, and other clones once, few, many or no size at all.

TRBV15,TRBD1,TRBJ2-5,-,CATSRETGGETQYF,TGTGCCACCAGCAGAGAAACAGGGGGAGAGACCCAGTACTTC
TRBV6-5,TRBD1,TRBJ1-2,-,CASRETGISYGYTF,TGTGCCAGCAGGGAGACAGGGATCAGCTATGGCTACACCTTC
TRBV28,TRBD1,TRBJ1-1,-,CASSRLDRVAEAFF,TGTGCCAGCAGCCGACTCGACAGGGTTGCTGAAGCTTTCTTT
TRBV19,TRBD1,TRBJ1-1,once,CASSIPGGSTEAFF,TGTGCCAGTAGTATCCCAGGGGGCAGCACTGAAGCTTTCTTT
TRBV27,TRBD2,TRBJ2-7,-,CASSPRLLAGAEQYF,TGTGCCAGCAGTCCCCGGTTGTTAGCGGGGGCCGAGCAGTACTTC
TRBV5-5,TRBD1,TRBJ1-2,once,CASSLKSSSTGGGYTF,TGTGCCAGCAGCTTGAAGTCTTCATCGACAGGGGGTGGCTACACCTTC
TRBV4-1,-,TRBJ1-4,-,CASSRWTVATNEKLFF,TGCGCCAGCAGCCGCTGGACAGTAGCAACTAATGAAAAACTGTTTTTT
TRBV27,TRBD2,TRBJ2-1,-,CASSFPATQLAGGHYEQFF,TGTGCCAGCAGTTTCCCGGCCACCCAACTAGCGGGAGGGCATTATGAGCAGTTCTTC
TRBV6-1,TRBD1,TRBJ1-1,-,CASSEFIGQGADTEAFF,TGTGCCAGCAGTGAATTTATCGGACAGGGGGCGGACACTGAAGCTTTCTTT
TRBV6-6,-,TRBJ1-4,-,CASSLLDTELFF,TGTGCCAGCAGTCTCTTAGACACTGAACTGTTTTTT
TRBV29-1,TRBD2,TRBJ2-4,-,CSVDGLAGGPGYIQYF,TGCAGCGTTGACGGACTAGCGGGAGGGCCGGGGTACATTCAGTACTTC
TRBV21-1,-,TRBJ2-1,-,CASSSKGAGSGFDGQFF,TGTGCCAGCAGCTCAAAGGGAGCGGGATCCGGTTTCGACGGTCAGTTCTTC
TRBV6-1,TRBD1,TRBJ2-7,-,CASSEGQGPQRLVQYF,TGTGCCAGCAGTGAAGGACAGGGGCCCCAACGTTTGGTGCAGTACTTC
TRBV7-2,TRBD2,TRBJ2-1,-,CASSLLGGFSYNEQFF,TGTGCCAGCAGCTTATTGGGGGGGTTTTCCTACAATGAGCAGTTCTTC
TRBV12-3/TRBV12-4,TRBD1,TRBJ2-3,-,CAITRGYTDTQYF,TGTGCCATTACCAGGGGGTACACAGATACGCAGTATTTT
TRBV5-6,-,TRBJ1-1,-,CASSRRRGGNTEAFF,TGTGCCAGCAGCCGACGCCGAGGGGGGAACACTGAAGCTTTCTTT
TRBV7-2,-,TRBJ2-2,-,CASSPTRHTGELFF,TGTGCCAGCAGCCCCACGAGGCACACCGGGGAGCTGTTTTTT
TRBV6-1,TRBD1,TRBJ1-5,-,CASSGTGVESNQPQHF,TGTGCCAGCAGTGGGACAGGGGTCGAAAGCAATCAGCCCCAGCATTTT
TRBV7-9,TRBD2,TRBJ2-7,-,CASSDILAGLYEQYF,TGTGCCAGCAGCGATATACTAGCGGGCCTCTACGAGCAGTACTTC
TRBV10-3,TRBD2,TRBJ2-3,-,CAISSAKVKREGADTQYF,TGTGCCATCAGTTCAGCGAAGGTGAAGCGGGAGGGGGCAGATACGCAGTATTTT
TRBV12-3/TRBV12-4,TRBD1,TRBJ1-1,few,CASSQGAEAFF,TGTGCCAGCAGTCAGGGGGCTGAAGCTTTCTTT
TRBV3-1/TRBV3-2,-,TRBJ2-7,-,CASSQDPASPYEQYF,TGTGCCAGCAGCCAAGATCCGGCTAGTCCCTACGAGCAGTACTTC
TRBV18,TRBD1,TRBJ1-1,-,CASSRYRGLTEAFF,TGTGCCAGCTCACGATACAGGGGGCTTACTGAAGCTTTCTTT
TRBV19,TRBD1,TRBJ2-2,-,CASSQDRGRITGELFF,TGTGCCAGTAGCCAGGACAGGGGGCGTATCACCGGGGAGCTGTTTTTT
TRBV27,-,TRBJ2-1,-,CASSLPRLSAYNEQFF,TGTGCCAGCAGTTTACCCCGACTAAGTGCCTACAATGAGCAGTTCTTC
TRBV5-1,TRBD1,TRBJ2-7,-,CASSLGDRADEQYF,TGCGCCAGCAGCTTGGGGGACAGGGCTGACGAGCAGTACTTC
TRBV4-3,-,TRBJ1-1,-,CASSQDLNRVEAFF,TGCGCCAGCAGCCAAGACCTAAACAGGGTGGAAGCTTTCTTT
TRBV28,TRBD1,TRBJ1-1,-,CASSLQGETTEAFF,TGTGCCAGCAGTCTACAGGGGGAGACCACTGAAGCTTTCTTT
TRBV28,TRBD2,TRBJ2-2,-,CASSPTDAGAGELFF,TGTGCCAGCAGTCCCACCGACGCGGGGGCCGGGGAGCTGTTTTTT
TRBV21-1,-,TRBJ1-6,-,CASSKEGDRGFNSPLHF,TGTGCCAGCAGCAAAGAGGGCGACAGGGGTTTTAATTCACCCCTCCACTTT
TRBV19,-,TRBJ1-5,-,CASSVDSSSNQPQHF,TGTGCCAGTAGTGTCGACAGCTCTAGCAATCAGCCCCAGCATTTT
TRBV5-4,-,TRBJ2-5,once,CASSLQSGQETQYF,TGTGCCAGCAGCTTACAGAGCGGGCAAGAGACCCAGTACTTC
TRBV2,-,TRBJ1-2,-,CASSDGRFNYGYTF,TGTGCCAGCAGTGACGGCAGGTTTAACTATGGCTACACCTTC
TRBV28,-,TRBJ2-2,-,CASSRGVTGELFF,TGTGCCAGCAGCAGGGGTGTCACCGGGGAGCTGTTTTTT
TRBV5-1,-,TRBJ2-7,-,CASSLWQGTYEQYF,TGCGCCAGCAGCTTGTGGCAGGGGACCTACGAGCAGTACTTC
TRBV14,TRBD1,TRBJ2-7,-,CASSQGTGVDYEQYF,TGTGCCAGCAGCCAAGGGACAGGGGTCGATTACGAGCAGTACTTC
TRBV4-1,-,TRBJ2-1,-,CASSKEDSSYNEQFF,TGCGCCAGCAGCAAGGAGGATAGCTCCTACAATGAGCAGTTCTTC
TRBV3-1/TRBV3-2,-,TRBJ2-7,-,CASSQALTFLGDEQYF,TGTGCCAGCAGCCAAGCCCTTACCTTCCTAGGGGACGAGCAGTACTTC
TRBV6-2/TRBV6-3,TRBD1,TRBJ2-5,-,CASSYGTGTRETQYF,TGTGCCAGCAGTTACGGGACAGGGACTCGGGAGACCCAGTACTTC
TRBV9,-,TRBJ1-2,-,CASSFHPDRPNYGYTF,TGTGCCAGCAGCTTCCACCCAGACAGGCCTAACTATGGCTACACCTTC
TRBV5-1,TRBD1,TRBJ1-2,few,CASSTWTGIDGYTF,TGCGCCAGCAGCACATGGACAGGGATCGATGGCTACACCTTC
TRBV6-5,-,TRBJ2-3,-,CASSYASGKDPTQYF,TGTGCCAGCAGTTACGCCTCGGGGAAAGACCCTACGCAGTATTTT
TRBV30,-,TRBJ1-1,-,CAAGREEKGTEAFF,TGTGCCGCTGGCAGGGAAGAAAAAGGCACTGAAGCTTTCTTT
TRBV11-1,-,TRBJ1-1,-,CASSFSGNTEAFF,TGTGCCAGCAGCTTTTCAGGGAACACTGAAGCTTTCTTT
TRBV5-4,-,TRBJ2-5,-,CASSLQGVGRETQYF,TGTGCCAGCAGCTTACAGGGAGTTGGAAGGGAGACCCAGTACTTC
TRBV5-1,-,TRBJ1-2,-,CASSLVGADYGYTF,TGCGCCAGCAGCTTGGTGGGGGCGGACTATGGCTACACCTTC
TRBV28,TRBD2,TRBJ2-1,once,CASNGAGGTYNEQFF,TGTGCCAGCAACGGTGCGGGAGGGACCTACAATGAGCAGTTCTTC
TRBV3-1/TRBV3-2,-,TRBJ2-5,-,CASSQIDTGAGTQYF,TGTGCCAGCAGCCAAATTGATACGGGTGCCGGGACCCAGTACTTC
TRBV28,TRBD1,TRBJ1-5,-,CASSSTGTGAQPQHF,TGTGCCAGCAGTTCTACCGGGACAGGGGCTCAGCCCCAGCATTTT
TRBV14,TRBD1,TRBJ2-7,-,CASSHGQATYEQYF,TGTGCCAGCAGCCACGGACAGGCAACCTACGAGCAGTACTTC
TRBV24-1,TRBD2,TRBJ2-7,-,CATSLGLAGMGEQYF,TGTGCCACCAGTCTCGGGCTAGCGGGAATGGGGGAGCAGTACTTC
TRBV7-9,TRBD1,TRBJ1-5,-,CASSGSGGGSNQPQHF,TGTGCCAGCAGTGGCTCAGGGGGCGGCAGCAATCAGCCCCAGCATTTT
TRBV4-3,-,TRBJ2-2,-,CASSPRTVLTGELFF,TGCGCCAGCAGCCCCCGGACAGTTCTCACCGGGGAGCTGTTTTTT
TRBV28,-,TRBJ1-2,-,CASGQRLGYTF,TGTGCCAGCGGACAGCGTCTTGGCTACACCTTC
TRBV19,TRBD1,TRBJ1-2,-,CASSPTDRINYGYTF,TGTGCCAGTAGTCCTACGGACAGGATTAACTATGGCTACACCTTC
TRBV15,-,TRBJ1-5,-,CATSRAGGSNQPQHF,TGTGCCACCAGCAGAGCGGGGGGAAGCAATCAGCCCCAGCATTTT
TRBV11-2,-,TRBJ2-3,-,CASSLAGVGSDTQYF,TGTGCCAGCAGCTTAGCGGGGGTAGGCTCAGATACGCAGTATTTT
TRBV7-9,-,TRBJ2-7,-,CASSLLPGEWGSYEQYF,TGTGCCAGCAGCCTACTCCCAGGGGAGTGGGGCTCCTACGAGCAGTACTTC
TRBV6-1,-,TRBJ1-3,-,CASSERSRGGNTIYF,TGTGCCAGCAGTGAAAGGAGCAGGGGTGGAAACACCATATATTTT
TRBV5-1,TRBD2,TRBJ2-5,few,CASSPTAGGGETQYF,TGCGCCAGCAGCCCGACCGCGGGGGGAGGGGAGACCCAGTACTTC